A selection of T cell receptor beta chains follows, all from one sample in a study of identical twins. TCRdb recomputed calls from the 5' RACE reads with MiXCR, one row per CDR3 protein. This table has roughly 710,000 distinct CDR3 sequences, around 6% appearing once. The specimen was naive T cells sorted from blood. The receptors derive from a man aged 18 to 35 in good health. Each CDR3 is given with its conserved first and last residue. Fields, in order: CDR3 DNA, CDR3 protein, V gene, J gene, clone size, D gene. A D gene is named only where the DNA matches it firmly. Some rows mark clone size as missing; the rest say once, few, many or name a class of expanded clone.

DNA: TGCGCCAGCAGCTGGGGACGGGGGCAAGAGACCCAGTACTTC
CDR3: CASSWGRGQETQYF
V: TRBV5-1
J: TRBJ2-5
size: few
D: NA

DNA: TGTGCCAGCAGTTTAGAGCGGATTGGCACCGGGGAGCTGTTTTTT
CDR3: CASSLERIGTGELFF
V: TRBV28
J: TRBJ2-2
size: few
D: NA

DNA: TGTGCCAGCAGCCGTTCCAGCCTCAGCTCCTACGAGCAGTACTTC
CDR3: CASSRSSLSSYEQYF
V: TRBV7-8
J: TRBJ2-7
size: many
D: NA

DNA: TGTGCCATCAGTGAGTTGGTGAGCTATGAGCAGTTCTTC
CDR3: CAISELVSYEQFF
V: TRBV10-3
J: TRBJ2-1
size: many
D: NA

DNA: TGTGCCAGCAGCCAAAGCGGGACAGGGGGCAATGGCTACACCTTC
CDR3: CASSQSGTGGNGYTF
V: TRBV12-3/TRBV12-4
J: TRBJ1-2
size: many
D: TRBD1

DNA: TGTGCCAGCAGCTTAAACAGGGGCCAGCCCCAGCATTTT
CDR3: CASSLNRGQPQHF
V: TRBV7-3
J: TRBJ1-5
size: few
D: TRBD1

DNA: TGTGCCAGCATCCGCAGCACAGATACGCAGTATTTT
CDR3: CASIRSTDTQYF
V: TRBV21-1
J: TRBJ2-3
size: many
D: NA

DNA: TGCGCCAGCAGCCTCGGACGGAGATCCAGGAGTCCCCAGTACTTC
CDR3: CASSLGRRSRSPQYF
V: TRBV4-3
J: TRBJ2-5
size: few
D: NA

DNA: TGTGCCAGCAGCCAAGGACCAACGGAAGCGGGAGATGGGGAGCTGTTTTTT
CDR3: CASSQGPTEAGDGELFF
V: TRBV14
J: TRBJ2-2
size: few
D: TRBD2

DNA: TGTGCCATCAGGATACAAATGAACACTGAAGCTTTCTTT
CDR3: CAIRIQMNTEAFF
V: TRBV10-3
J: TRBJ1-1
size: few
D: NA

DNA: TGTGCCTGTCGATCACTTCACACAGATACGCAGTATTTT
CDR3: CACRSLHTDTQYF
V: TRBV12-3/TRBV12-4
J: TRBJ2-3
size: few
D: NA

DNA: TGTGCCAGCAGGCGCACAGGGGTTGGGAATGAGCAGTTCTTC
CDR3: CASRRTGVGNEQFF
V: TRBV6-2/TRBV6-3
J: TRBJ2-1
size: NA
D: TRBD1

DNA: TGCAGTGGAACGGGACTAGCGCAAGACAATGAGCAGTTCTTC
CDR3: CSGTGLAQDNEQFF
V: TRBV20-1
J: TRBJ2-1
size: many
D: TRBD2

DNA: TGTGCCAGCAGTTTGGGGGACGTCCCAACTAATGAAAAACTGTTTTTT
CDR3: CASSLGDVPTNEKLFF
V: TRBV12-3/TRBV12-4
J: TRBJ1-4
size: many
D: NA

DNA: TGTGCCACCAGTTCCCCTGCCTCTGGGGCCAACGTCCTGACTTTC
CDR3: CATSSPASGANVLTF
V: TRBV24-1
J: TRBJ2-6
size: few
D: NA

DNA: TGTGCCAGCAGCCGGTACGGAGCCTACAATGAGCAGTTCTTC
CDR3: CASSRYGAYNEQFF
V: TRBV7-2
J: TRBJ2-1
size: NA
D: NA

DNA: TGTGCCACCAGCAACCAGGACAGGGTAGAGGAGACCCAGTACTTC
CDR3: CATSNQDRVEETQYF
V: TRBV15
J: TRBJ2-5
size: many
D: TRBD1

DNA: TGTGCCAGTAGTATAGGGCTAGTTGCCACAGATACGCAGTATTTT
CDR3: CASSIGLVATDTQYF
V: TRBV19
J: TRBJ2-3
size: NA
D: NA

DNA: TGTGCCAGCAGTTCGGGGACCTATGTCTTC
CDR3: CASSSGTYVF
V: TRBV28
J: TRBJ2-5
size: NA
D: NA

DNA: TGCAGCGTTAAAGGACGTTCAGGGGTTGGCTACACCTTC
CDR3: CSVKGRSGVGYTF
V: TRBV29-1
J: TRBJ1-2
size: many
D: NA

DNA: TGCAGTGCTTTAGCGGCTAGCACAGATACGCAGTATTTT
CDR3: CSALAASTDTQYF
V: TRBV20-1
J: TRBJ2-3
size: few
D: NA

DNA: TGTGCCAGCAGCACTCTTGACTCGGGACAGGGGAACACCGGGGAGCTGTTTTTT
CDR3: CASSTLDSGQGNTGELFF
V: TRBV27
J: TRBJ2-2
size: few
D: TRBD1

DNA: TGCAGTGCTGCCGCGGCCCTAAAGGGGGAGCAGTACTTC
CDR3: CSAAAALKGEQYF
V: TRBV20-1
J: TRBJ2-7
size: once
D: NA